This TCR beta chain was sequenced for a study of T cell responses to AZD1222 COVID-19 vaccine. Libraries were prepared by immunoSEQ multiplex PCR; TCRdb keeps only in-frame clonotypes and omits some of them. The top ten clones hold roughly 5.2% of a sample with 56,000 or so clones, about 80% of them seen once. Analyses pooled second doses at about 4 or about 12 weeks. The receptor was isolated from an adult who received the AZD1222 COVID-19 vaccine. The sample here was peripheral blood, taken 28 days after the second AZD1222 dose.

CDR3 sequence (DNA): TGTGCCAGCAGGGACACCTCGAACACTGAAGCTTTCTTT. Amino acids: CASRDTSNTEAFF. The chain couples TRBV25-1 to TRBJ1-1; TRBD1 might be the D (5 bases). Germline V gene lookup returns CDR1 MGHDK and CDR2 SYGVNS. The CDR3 sequence is 13 residues long. The germline V and J ends were trimmed by 6 bases and 1 base, with 9 bases remaining between them.